The next 15 T cell receptor beta chains were all read from a single sample in a study of glioma-infiltrating T cells. The iRepertoire nested amplicon-rescue multiplex PCR amplified TCR alpha and beta CDR3s from RNA. TCRdb redid the calling of the multiplex PCR reads with MiXCR, one entry per CDR3 protein. The sample lists about 3,500 distinct CDR3 sequences, approximately 92% occurring once. Sequencing was carried out using glioma tissue, nonneoplastic brain tissue, or PBMCs (not recorded which). The receptors derive from a human donor with low-grade glioma or glioblastoma, undergoing nonglioma brain surgery, or in good health (not recorded which).

This clonotype is a singleton in its sample. This beta chain is an off-target read within a library intended for alpha chains, so its frequency means little. The V and J genes are TRBV2 and TRBJ2-3; D is undetermined. The J call could be wrong; TRBJ2-5 is a better fit for the DNA end. The germline V gene encodes CDR1 SNHLY and CDR2 FYNNEI. The CDR3 length is 13 residues. CDR3 sequence reads: CASSERLEETQYF. CDR3 bases: TGTGCCAGCAGTGAAAGGCTAGAAGAGACCCAGTACTTC.

Concerning this clonotype itself: Because the library targeted alpha chains, this beta chain is an off-target read whose size means little. The rearrangement uses TRBV7-9 and TRBJ2-2, with TRBD2 matching over 10 bases. Trimming cost V 2 bases and J 6 bases; bases outside gene matches: 3. From germline, CDR1 is SEHNR and CDR2 FQNEAQ (reference sequence). CDR3 length equals 15 residues. This chain's CDR3 is CASSLQAGGPGELFF. CDR3 bases: TGTGCCAGCAGCTTACAAGCGGGAGGGCCCGGGGAGCTGTTTTTT.

On this clonotype itself: As an off-target read in a library built for alpha chains, this beta chain has a frequency of little significance. V gene TRBV28 combines with J gene TRBJ1-2; the D gene is possibly TRBD1 (6 bases). Per the germline V gene, CDR1 is MDHEN and CDR2 is SYDVKM. V dropped 3 bases and J dropped 4 bases, with 15 bases sitting between them. This CDR3 is 15 amino acids long. The CDR3 spells CASSFSQQGIYGYTF. The CDR3, as DNA: TGTGCCAGCAGTTTCTCGCAACAGGGAATCTATGGCTACACCTTC.

The sample holds a few counts of this clonotype. In a library made to pick up alpha chains, this beta chain is a stray read with a size that means little. V and J are TRBV27 and TRBJ2-5, with D tentatively TRBD1 (5 bases). Trimming shortened V by 5 bases and J by 1 base, and 8 bases separated the two germline ends. Germline CDR1 is MNHEY and CDR2 is SMNVEV (reference sequence). The CDR3 is 13 amino acids. This chain's CDR3 is CASSATVQETQYF. The DNA for the CDR3 is TGTGCCAGCAGTGCGACAGTCCAAGAGACCCAGTACTTC.

With respect to this clonotype: This beta chain is an off-target read within a library intended for alpha chains, so its frequency means little. The chain employs TRBV20-1 and TRBJ2-5; tentatively, D is TRBD1 (6 bases). Trimming took off 3 bases at V and 11 bases at J, with 16 bases between the two ends. Germline assignment: CDR1 DFQATT and CDR2 SNEGSKA (reference sequence). The length of the CDR3 is 12 residues. The CDR3 coding sequence is TGCAGTGCTAGCTGGCGGAGTGGGACACAGTACTTC. Translating it yields CSASWRSGTQYF.

About this clonotype: One end of the junction fails to match germline, which may point to a read error. This beta chain is an off-target read within a library intended for alpha chains, so its frequency means little. The V gene is TRBV12-3 or TRBV12-4, the J gene TRBJ1-2; D not certain. The CDR3 has 13 residues. CDR3 bases: TGTGCCAGCAGCCTAAAGGTAGACTACGGCTACACCTTC. Protein: CASSLKVDYGYTF.

This clonotype has a handful of counts. Because the library targeted alpha chains, this beta chain is an off-target read whose size means little. J is TRBJ1-2 and V is TRBV6-5; possibly TRBD1 for D (6 bases). Trimming left V 2 bases short and J 8 bases short, with 12 bases between. CDR3 length equals 13 residues. Looked up from germline, CDR1 is MNHEY and CDR2 is SVGAGI. The CDR3 bases are TGTGCCAGCAGTTACCGGGGGGCGTGGGGCTACACCTTC. This gives the protein CASSYRGAWGYTF.

On this clonotype: The junction departs from germline at one end; a sequencing error may be responsible. This beta chain turned up in a library designed for alpha chains; as an off-target read, its abundance says little. This chain connects TRBV7-8 to TRBJ2-1, with TRBD2 as a possible D gene (6 bases). The CDR3 is made up of 13 amino acids. In germline, CDR1 is SGHVS, CDR2 FQNEAQ. The CDR3 spells CASSRDSWNEQLF. CDR3 bases: TGTGCCAGCAGTCGGGACTCATGGAATGAGCAGCTCTTC.

This clonotype was detected only once. A library made for alpha chains picked up this beta chain off target, so its size means little. This chain links TRBV25-1 with TRBJ2-7; the D gene is possibly TRBD1 (6 bases). TRBJ2-5 explains the end of the DNA better; the J call may be wrong. Germline V gene data show CDR1 as MGHDK and CDR2 as SYGVNS. The CDR3 contains 12 residues. CDR3 residues: CASSQGRETQYF. CDR3 coding DNA: TGTGCCAGCAGTCAGGGGCGGGAGACCCAGTACTTC.

On this clonotype itself: Because the library targeted alpha chains, this beta chain is an off-target read whose size means little. This chain uses TRBV12-3 or TRBV12-4 with TRBJ1-1, with a possible D match to TRBD1 (5 bases). This CDR3 region has 12 residues. The V end was cut by 3 bases, the J end by 11 bases, with 13 bases between. CDR3 sequence (DNA): TGTGCCAGCAGTTTTGCTGGGGCGATGGCTTTCTTT. Protein: CASSFAGAMAFF.

A note on this clonotype: The library was prepared for alpha chains; this beta chain is a stray read, so its frequency means little. V usage is TRBV14 and J usage is TRBJ1-4; D possibly corresponds to TRBD1 (5 bases). Germline CDR1 reads SGHDN; CDR2 reads FVKESK. The CDR3 length is 14 residues. V was trimmed by 4 bases and J by 7 bases, leaving 13 bases between them. The CDR3: CASSPGPLSEKLFF. The CDR3 DNA follows: TGTGCCAGCAGCCCGGGACCGCTATCTGAAAAACTGTTTTTT.

This clonotype has only one observation. Since it is a stray read in a library aimed at alpha chains, this beta chain has a size that is not meaningful. The rearrangement links TRBV7-2 to TRBJ2-1; 9 bases map to TRBD2. The germline gives CDR1 SGHTA, CDR2 FQGNSA. Trimming cost V 3 bases and J 10 bases; bases outside gene matches: 7. This CDR3 comprises 14 residues. The CDR3 loop is CASSFGGGAREQFF. In DNA, the CDR3 is TGTGCCAGCAGCTTTGGCGGGGGGGCCAGGGAGCAGTTCTTC.

On this clonotype itself: This beta chain represents an off-target read in a library built for alpha chains; its size is of limited meaning. V gene TRBV10-1 combines with J gene TRBJ2-7; no clear D gene. The CDR3 is 12 amino acids. V lost 2 bases to trimming and J lost 5 bases, with 7 bases between them. Germline-derived CDR1 and CDR2 are WNHNN and SYGVQD (reference sequence). The CDR3 is CASSEPGHEQYF. In DNA, the CDR3 is TGCGCCAGCAGTGAGCCAGGACACGAGCAGTACTTC.

For this clonotype: For a library built for alpha chains, this beta chain is a stray read; little rests on its size. The genes are TRBV6-1 and TRBJ2-3; the D is unclear. Germline V CDR1 and CDR2: MNHNS, SASEGT. Trimming left V 7 bases short and J 5 bases short, with 13 bases between. There are 13 residues in the CDR3. The CDR3 nucleotides are TGTGCCAGCACCTTATATACTGGAGATACGCAGTATTTT. This codes for CASTLYTGDTQYF.

Details on this clonotype: This beta chain is a stray read from a library made for alpha chains; its abundance is not meaningful. This chain joins TRBV20-1 and TRBJ1-3; possibly TRBD1 for D (5 bases). CDR1 and CDR2 from the germline V gene are DFQATT and SNEGSKA (reference sequence). The CDR3 is 14 amino acids. V lost 6 bases and J lost 0, with 12 bases in between. CDR3 sequence: CSATMGDSGNTIYF. The CDR3 DNA reads as TGCAGTGCCACTATGGGGGACTCTGGAAACACCATATATTTT.